Below, 7 T cell receptor beta chains from the same sample are listed, as sequenced in a study of beta chain features in type 1 diabetes. Whole-study results and caveats: All four CD4+ subsets from Type 1 diabetes patients carried moderately but significantly shorter TCRB CDR3s.

These receptors lack a known antigen. The authors reverse transcribed all of the isolated RNA, so sequencing captured expressed TCRB transcripts. TCRdb's copy holds only in-frame clones and misses some; the assay was immunoSEQ multiplex PCR. The sample records approximately 44,000 clones, roughly 70% being singletons. The sequenced sample consisted of Tregs from blood. The receptors were gathered from a woman between 18 and 30 years old with type 1 diabetes.

The rearrangement uses TRBV18 and TRBJ2-1, with TRBD2 matching over 15 bases. Germline loops: CDR1 KGHSH, CDR2 LQKENI. V was clipped by 4 bases and J by 9 bases; unmatched bases: 1. The CDR3 extends over 14 amino acids. The DNA of the CDR3 is TGTGCCAGCTCACAGGGACTAGCGGGAGGTGAGCAGTTCTTC. Its protein is CASSQGLAGGEQFF.

J is TRBJ1-2 and V is TRBV10-1, with no clear D. The CDR3 extends over 13 amino acids. Germline assignment: CDR1 WNHNN and CDR2 SYGVQD (reference sequence). Between the trimmed V and J ends, which lost 4 bases and 0 bases, there was a span of 6 bases. CDR3 protein: CASSAGANYGYTF. DNA for the CDR3: TGCGCCAGCAGTGCGGGAGCTAACTATGGCTACACCTTC.

The chain employs TRBV30 and TRBJ1-6; 11 bases line up with TRBD1. Germline V gene data show CDR1 as GTSNPN and CDR2 as SVGIG (reference sequence). V was clipped by 0 bases and J by 9 bases; unmatched bases: 7. The CDR3 extends over 16 amino acids. CDR3 amino acids: CAWSVQWGTGGSPLHF. CDR3 coding DNA: TGTGCCTGGAGTGTACAGTGGGGGACAGGGGGTTCACCCCTCCACTTT. Full variable domain (rest looked up from reference TRBV30 and TRBJ1-6): SQTIHQWPATLVQPVGSPLSLECTVEGTSNPNLYWYRQAAGRGLQLLFYSVGIGQISSEVPQNLSASRPQDRQFILSSKKLLLSDSGFYLCAWSVQWGTGGSPLHFGNGTRLTVT.

The V call is TRBV2, the J call TRBJ2-1; TRBD1 matches at 11 bases. With V trimmed by 6 bases and J by 2 bases, 9 bases remained unmatched. Germline V gives CDR1 SNHLY, CDR2 FYNNEI. CDR3 size: 17 residues. The CDR3 DNA follows: TGTGCCAGCAGGGCCCGGGACAGGGGGATGACCTACAATGAGCAGTTCTTC. It is translated as CASRARDRGMTYNEQFF.

This sequence joins TRBV21-1 and TRBJ1-4. TRBV21-1 is reported as a pseudogene. The CDR3 has 13 residues. CDR3 nucleotides: TGTGCCAGCAGCAGTTATCCGGGGGAAAAACTGTTTTTT. Translating it yields CASSSYPGEKLFF.

This chain's CDR3 is CASSFNIPADRATFNEQFF. The CDR3 coding sequence is TGCGCCAGCAGCTTTAATATCCCCGCGGACAGGGCAACCTTCAATGAGCAGTTCTTC. The rearrangement links TRBV5-1 to TRBJ2-1; 8 bases are shared with TRBD1. V gave up 2 bases and J gave up 6 bases; unmatched junction bases: 19. Germline CDR1 and CDR2: SGHRS and YFSETQ. The CDR3 spans 19 residues. The variable domain in full, with the rest retrieved from reference TRBV5-1 and TRBJ2-1, is KAGVTQTPRYLIKTRGQQVTLSCSPISGHRSVSWYQQTPGQGLQFLFEYFSETQRNKGNFPGRFSGRQFSNSRSEMNVSTLELGDSALYLCASSFNIPADRATFNEQFFGPGTRLTVL.

A few counts support this clone. The J gene is TRBJ1-5, the V gene TRBV19; a possible D gene is TRBD1 (5 bases). Germline V gene lookup returns CDR1 LNHDA and CDR2 SQIVND (reference sequence). There are 17 residues in the CDR3. Trimming took 1 base from V and 2 from J, leaving 15 bases between them. CDR3 sequence (DNA): TGTGCCAGTAGTATAGGGCACAGGTCTCGGGGCAATCAGCCCCAGCATTTT. Amino acids: CASSIGHRSRGNQPQHF.